The T cell receptor (beta chain) under discussion was sequenced for a study of OX40 agonist ivuxolimab in advanced cancers. As for the study in general: It was ivuxolimab, an agonistic anti-OX40 (CD134) antibody, that patients were treated with. The eligibility criteria allowed prior anti-PD-1, anti-PD-L1 or anti-CTLA-4 therapy, and under 50% had some.

General observations from the study: The expanded peripheral T cells' antigen specificity was not determined. The study found among the lowest clonal expansion in partial responders at 0.1-3.0 mg/kg.

As to this clone: The antigen remains undetermined.

The protocol was immunoSEQ multiplex PCR, while the TCRdb copy is restricted to in-frame clones and leaves out a portion. The repertoire holds tens of thousands of clones, with around 80% as singletons. The material sequenced was CD4+ or CD8+ T cells sorted from blood, taken in a trial of the OX40 agonist ivuxolimab. The sequence was collected from an adult with an advanced solid tumor such as melanoma, head and neck, liver or kidney cancer.

CDR3 sequence (DNA): TGTGCCAGCAGTTCAGTTGAGGGATCACTTTTTAGTTATGGCTACACCTTC. Protein sequence: CASSSVEGSLFSYGYTF. This chain uses TRBV25-1 with TRBJ1-2; D is unclear. This CDR3 region has 17 residues. The V gene's germline CDR1 is MGHDK and CDR2 SYGVNS. V lost 5 bases to trimming and J lost 5 bases, with 24 bases between them.